The 6 T cell receptor beta chains in this list originate from one sample, sequenced in a study of early T cells in non-severe SARS-CoV-2 infection. TCRdb re-analysed the 5' RACE reads in MiXCR, keeping a single row per CDR3 protein. The sample carries 85,000 to 90,000 distinct CDR3 sequences, 13% to 15% recorded once. Material for sequencing was whole blood. The receptors were sampled from an adult who was a healthcare worker with PCR-confirmed SARS-CoV-2 infection or an uninfected control (not recorded which).

This chain connects TRBV11-3 to TRBJ2-2; 10 positions match TRBD2. CDR3 length equals 16 residues. Per the germline V gene, CDR1 is SGHNT and CDR2 is YENEEA. The trim removed 5 bases at V and 4 bases at J, leaving 7 bases unmatched. The CDR3 DNA sequence: TGTGCCAGCAGCCCGCCTAGCGGGAGAGGCACCGGGGAGCTGTTTTTT. This translates into CASSPPSGRGTGELFF.

This clonotype has a handful of counts. The CDR3 protein is CASTEVGALRDSYNEQFF. The CDR3 nucleotides are TGTGCCAGCACCGAGGTAGGGGCTTTGCGGGACTCTTACAATGAGCAGTTCTTC. The chain has TRBV7-8 and TRBJ2-1; TRBD2 is a possible D gene (6 bases). Germline lookup yields CDR1 SGHVS and CDR2 FQNEAQ. The V and J ends lost 7 bases and 4 bases respectively, with 26 bases between them. The CDR3 extends over 18 amino acids. Full variable domain (outside the CDR3, taken from reference TRBV7-8 and TRBJ2-1): GAGVSQSPRYKVAKRGQDVALRCDPISGHVSLFWYQQALGQGPEFLTYFQNEAQLDKSGLPSDRFFAERPEGSVSTLKIQRTQQEDSAVYLCASTEVGALRDSYNEQFFGPGTRLTVL.

This clonotype was observed a handful of times. V gene TRBV11-2 combines with J gene TRBJ2-5; D ambiguous. V was shortened by 5 bases and J by 2 bases, with 12 bases between the two germline ends. Germline V gene data show CDR1 as SGHAT and CDR2 as FQNNGV. This CDR3 region has 14 residues. The CDR3 DNA sequence: TGTGCCAGCAGCGTAAGACACCTACAAGAGACCCAGTACTTC. Amino acids: CASSVRHLQETQYF.

This clonotype was found a few times. The CDR3 sequence is CASSLDISQSSGNTIYF. CDR3 nucleotide sequence: TGTGCCAGCAGCCTGGACATTTCCCAGAGCTCTGGAAACACCATATATTTT. The chain links TRBV7-6 to TRBJ1-3; weak D call: TRBD1 (5 bases). Per germline, CDR1 SGHVS and CDR2 FNYEAQ. The V end was cut by 5 bases, the J end by 0 bases, with 17 bases between. The CDR3 loop spans 17 amino acids.

This clonotype was seen at least ten times. The V and J genes are TRBV15 and TRBJ1-6, with TRBD1 as a possible D gene (5 bases). The CDR3 is made up of 17 amino acids. Trimming took 8 bases from V and 8 from J, leaving 25 bases between them. CDR1 LNHNV and CDR2 YYDKDF come from the germline V gene (reference sequence). The CDR3, as DNA: TGTGCCACCCGCCGGGGGGGTGAGAGAAGTGAAGATTCACCCCTCCACTTT. Its translation is CATRRGGERSEDSPLHF.

The chain is built from TRBV12-3 or TRBV12-4 and TRBJ1-1, with 7 nucleotides matching TRBD1. Trimming removed 3 bases from V and 4 bases from J; junction bases left unmatched: 2. There are 13 residues in the CDR3. This CDR3 reads CASSFYRGTEAFF. The CDR3 coding sequence is TGTGCCAGCAGTTTCTACAGGGGCACTGAAGCTTTCTTT.